Below, 22 T cell receptor beta chains from the same sample are listed, as sequenced in a study of beta chain features in type 1 diabetes. General observations from the study: Moderate yet significant TCRB CDR3 shortening was seen in Type 1 diabetes patients in all four CD4+ subsets.

These receptors lack a known antigen. Reverse transcribing all isolated RNA meant expressed TCRB transcripts were sequenced. Clones were sequenced by immunoSEQ multiplex PCR, and TCRdb holds only the in-frame ones, with some missing. The table includes some 200,000 clones, under 20% detected once. The specimen sequenced was naive CD4+ T cells from blood. These receptors were taken from a man younger than 45 with type 1 diabetes.

This chain connects TRBV4-1 to TRBJ2-3; D gene unclear. V lost 4 bases, J lost 1 base, and 12 bases lay in between. Germline assignment: CDR1 MGHRA and CDR2 YSYEKL. This CDR3 has 15 amino acids. The CDR3 DNA reads TGCGCCAGCAGCCTGGGGATGTCTGGCACAGATACGCAGTATTTT. Amino acid sequence: CASSLGMSGTDTQYF.

As DNA, the CDR3 is TGTGCCAGCAGCTTAGGAGGCGGACGAGAGACCCAGTACTTC. It yields the protein CASSLGGGRETQYF. The chain employs TRBV7-9 and TRBJ2-5; no firm D call. V was pared by 1 base and J by 4 bases, with 10 bases between. The CDR3 is 14 residues long. Germline V gives CDR1 SEHNR, CDR2 FQNEAQ (reference sequence).

This clone was picked up a small number of times. The gene calls are TRBV5-4 and TRBJ2-5; either TRBD1 or TRBD2 may supply D (5 bases each). Germline V gene data show CDR1 as SGHNT and CDR2 as YYREEE (reference sequence). This CDR3 region has 14 residues. Trimming took off 2 bases at V and 4 bases at J, with 12 bases between the two ends. CDR3 amino acids: CASSFGTLGETQYF. Here the CDR3 DNA reads TGTGCCAGCAGCTTCGGGACCCTGGGAGAGACCCAGTACTTC.

The chain recombines TRBV18 with TRBJ2-7; D not resolved. CDR1 is KGHSH, CDR2 LQKENI, per germline. Trimming left V 2 bases short and J 6 bases short, with 14 bases between. CDR3 size: 14 residues. In DNA, the CDR3 is TGTGCCAGCTCACCAGGCATGCCCCCGGGCGAGCAGTACTTC. It codes for CASSPGMPPGEQYF.

A few counts support this clone. The J gene is TRBJ1-2, the V gene TRBV28; D gene ambiguous. This CDR3 has 13 residues. CDR1 is MDHEN, CDR2 SYDVKM, per germline. V was cut by 6 bases and J by 0 bases, with 8 bases left in between. CDR3 sequence (DNA): TGTGCCAGCAGCTCGGGCCCTAACTATGGCTACACCTTC. It encodes CASSSGPNYGYTF.

J is TRBJ2-1 and V is TRBV2; D ambiguous. Germline loops: CDR1 SNHLY, CDR2 FYNNEI. There are 15 residues in the CDR3. Trimming shortened V by 4 bases and J by 0 bases, and 10 bases separated the two germline ends. The CDR3 loop reads CASSGQASSYNEQFF. In DNA form, the CDR3 reads TGTGCCAGCAGTGGGCAGGCGAGCTCCTACAATGAGCAGTTCTTC. Looking up the rest from reference TRBV2 and TRBJ2-1 gives the full variable domain: EPEVTQTPSHQVTQMGQEVILRCVPISNHLYFYWYRQILGQKVEFLVSFYNNEISEKSEIFDDQFSVERPDGSNFTLKIRSTKLEDSAMYFCASSGQASSYNEQFFGPGTRLTVL.

V is TRBV10-3 and J is TRBJ2-3; a possible D gene is TRBD2 (5 bases). Germline CDR1 ENHRY, CDR2 SYGVKD. Trimming stripped 4 bases from V and 4 bases from J, with 12 bases between. The CDR3 is 14 amino acids. CDR3 coding DNA: TGTGCCATCAGTGCCGGAGGTGAAGCAGATACGCAGTATTTT. Protein product: CAISAGGEADTQYF.

The V gene is TRBV30, the J gene TRBJ2-1; D might be TRBD1 (5 bases). CDR3 size: 14 residues. Germline V gives CDR1 GTSNPN, CDR2 SVGIG (reference sequence). Between the trimmed V and J ends, which lost 2 bases and 10 bases, there was a span of 18 bases. The CDR3 sequence: CAWSIRVRSPEQFF. The CDR3 DNA sequence: TGTGCCTGGAGTATCAGGGTCCGGTCCCCGGAGCAGTTCTTC.

This clone was detected only a few times. The chain links TRBV19 to TRBJ2-1; 15 bases line up with TRBD2. In germline, CDR1 is LNHDA, CDR2 SQIVND (reference sequence). J was trimmed by 3 bases and V by 5 bases; bases with no gene match: 2. CDR3 size: 16 residues. For the CDR3, the DNA is TGTGCCAGTAGTGGGACTAGCGGGGGGTTCTACAATGAGCAGTTCTTC. Its protein product is CASSGTSGGFYNEQFF.

The chain uses TRBV18 and TRBJ2-7, with D tentatively TRBD1 (5 bases). CDR1 and CDR2 (germline): KGHSH, LQKENI. The V and J ends lost 3 bases and 2 bases respectively, with 11 bases between them. CDR3 length: 14 residues. This CDR3 is CASSPGQGAYEQYF. The CDR3, as DNA: TGTGCCAGCTCACCGGGGCAGGGCGCCTACGAGCAGTACTTC. Drawing the rest from reference TRBV18 and TRBJ2-7, the complete variable domain is NAGVMQNPRHLVRRRGQEARLRCSPMKGHSHVYWYRQLPEEGLKFMVYLQKENIIDESGMPKERFSAEFPKEGPSILRIQQVVRGDSAAYFCASSPGQGAYEQYFGPGTRLTVT.

This sequence joins TRBV7-9 and TRBJ2-1; D may be TRBD2 (7 bases). CDR3 size: 14 residues. V dropped 4 bases and J dropped 8 bases, with 15 bases sitting between them. CDR1 is SEHNR and CDR2 is FQNEAQ in the germline V gene (reference sequence). CDR3 protein: CASSSPGGRYEQFF. Here the CDR3 DNA reads TGTGCCAGCAGCTCCCCGGGGGGCAGGTATGAGCAGTTCTTC.

In its sample, this clone was seen a few times. The chain links TRBV7-8 to TRBJ2-1, with 13 bases matching TRBD2. Per the germline V gene, CDR1 is SGHVS and CDR2 is FQNEAQ. The CDR3 sequence is 15 residues long. Trimming at V came to 5 bases and at J to 8 bases, leaving 6 bases not matched to a gene. The CDR3 region is CASSPTSGRAHEQFF. CDR3 coding DNA: TGTGCCAGCAGCCCAACTAGCGGGAGGGCTCATGAGCAGTTCTTC.

This clone was seen a few times. The J gene is TRBJ2-6, the V gene TRBV29-1; weak D call: TRBD1 (5 bases). V gave up 7 bases and J gave up 0 bases, with 7 bases separating them. CDR1 SQVTM and CDR2 ANQGSEA come from the germline V gene. The CDR3 covers 13 residues. The CDR3: CSAGASGANVLTF. The DNA for the CDR3 is TGCAGCGCTGGGGCCTCTGGGGCCAACGTCCTGACTTTC.

This clone occurred a few times. The chain has TRBV4-2 and TRBJ2-3, with 8 bases that match TRBD1. V was pared by 1 base and J by 2 bases, with 2 bases of the junction left unmatched. The CDR3 consists of 15 residues. Germline values: CDR1 LGHNA, CDR2 YNFKEQ. The CDR3 nucleotides are TGTGCCAGCAGCCAAGGGGACAGGTCCACAGATACGCAGTATTTT. Its translation: CASSQGDRSTDTQYF.

This clone was found a few times. The chain carries TRBV9 and TRBJ1-2; D gene ambiguous. V was clipped by 3 bases and J by 8 bases, with 14 bases between them. Germline assignment: CDR1 SGDLS and CDR2 YYNGEE. The length of the CDR3 is 13 residues. The CDR3 nucleotides are TGTGCCAGCAGCGCCACCGGCGGGCTAGGCTACACCTTC. Protein: CASSATGGLGYTF.

This CDR3 reads CASSLAGQSDGYTF. The CDR3 nucleotides are TGTGCCAGCAGCTTAGCGGGGCAGAGCGATGGCTACACCTTC. The genes are TRBV7-2 and TRBJ1-2; D is perhaps TRBD1 (5 bases). The CDR3 spans 14 residues. Trimming cost V 0 bases and J 6 bases, with 11 bases left between them. Germline CDR1 reads SGHTA; CDR2 reads FQGNSA.

This clone was found a few times. V is TRBV28 and J is TRBJ2-6; no reliable D call. This CDR3 is 15 amino acids long. CDR1 is MDHEN, CDR2 SYDVKM, per germline. The ends were cut back, 2 bases at V and 0 bases at J, with 5 bases in the middle. This CDR3 is CASSLPSSGANVLTF. In DNA, the CDR3 is TGTGCCAGCAGTTTACCCTCCTCTGGGGCCAACGTCCTGACTTTC.

This sequence joins TRBV25-1 and TRBJ2-1; D unresolved. This CDR3 spans 13 amino acids. V was pared by 3 bases and J by 8 bases, with 11 bases between. Germline V gene lookup returns CDR1 MGHDK and CDR2 SYGVNS. The CDR3 DNA is TGTGCCAGCAGTGATGATACTTTCGATGAGCAGTTCTTC. This sequence encodes CASSDDTFDEQFF.

The rearrangement joins TRBV7-2 to TRBJ2-1; TRBD1 might be the D (5 bases). The CDR3 runs 15 residues. In germline, CDR1 is SGHTA, CDR2 FQGNSA. Trimming took off 2 bases at V and 5 bases at J, with 13 bases between the two ends. CDR3 sequence: CASSLQGGVHNEQFF. The CDR3 DNA reads as TGTGCCAGCAGCTTACAGGGCGGAGTACACAATGAGCAGTTCTTC.

Only a few counts were recorded for this clone. The rearrangement joins TRBV5-1 to TRBJ2-7; 8 bases map to TRBD2. CDR1 and CDR2 from the germline V gene are SGHRS and YFSETQ. The CDR3 consists of 15 residues. J was trimmed by 5 bases and V by 1 base; bases with no gene match: 8. This CDR3 is CASSLFAGGADEQYF. In DNA form, the CDR3 reads TGCGCCAGCAGCTTGTTTGCGGGAGGAGCAGACGAGCAGTACTTC.

This clone was detected a few times. This specimen includes other DNA sequences encoding the same CDR3. The rearrangement joins TRBV7-2 to TRBJ2-7; 9 bases fit TRBD1. The V gene end was trimmed by 6 bases and the J gene end by 1 base; junction bases not matched to a gene: 4. Germline CDR1 is SGHTA and CDR2 is FQGNSA. CDR3 length equals 14 residues. The CDR3 nucleotides read TGTGCCAGCAGTCCAGGGACAGGGTCCTACGAGCAGTACTTC. This sequence encodes CASSPGTGSYEQYF. The full variable domain, completed using reference TRBV7-2 and TRBJ2-7, is GAGVSQSPSNKVTEKGKDVELRCDPISGHTALYWYRQSLGQGLEFLIYFQGNSAPDKSGLPSDRFSAERTGGSVSTLTIQRTQQEDSAVYLCASSPGTGSYEQYFGPGTRLTVT.

The rearrangement joins TRBV7-9 to TRBJ2-7, with D uncertain. V was clipped by 4 bases and J by 1 base, with 14 bases between them. Germline V lookup: CDR1 SEHNR, CDR2 FQNEAQ (reference sequence). The CDR3 is made up of 15 amino acids. CDR3 in amino acids: CASSSYGPSSYEQYF. CDR3 bases: TGTGCCAGCAGCTCGTACGGGCCCTCTTCCTACGAGCAGTACTTC. The full variable domain, completed using reference TRBV7-9 and TRBJ2-7, is DTGVSQNPRHKITKRGQNVTFRCDPISEHNRLYWYRQTLGQGPEFLTYFQNEAQLEKSRLLSDRFSAERPKGSFSTLEIQRTEQGDSAMYLCASSSYGPSSYEQYFGPGTRLTVT.